This T cell receptor beta chain comes out of a study of CD8+CD57+ T cells in acquired aplastic anemia. Study-level background: Mean DNA quantity obtained from sorted CD4+ and CD8+ cells was approximately 3 ug. CD4+ cells from healthy donors averaged roughly 11 million reads. Study findings and constraints: Significance was not reached for CD8+ Simpson's diversity between patients and controls. Patients and controls shared some 30 CD8+ CDR3 sequences.

The CDR3 consists of 14 residues. V lost 5 bases and J lost 1, with 12 bases in between. Germline V gene lookup returns CDR1 SGHRS and CDR2 YFSETQ. TCR beta VDJ and CDR3 profiling used genomic DNA as template. MiXCR, run by TCRdb on the reads, gives a single entry per CDR3 protein. The table has some 190,000 distinct CDR3 sequences, roughly half seen once. This clonotype came up many times. What it binds is unknown. The TCR sequence derives from a human donor in good health, serving as a control. The sequenced sample consisted of sorted CD4+, CD8+, or CD8+CD57+ T cells (not recorded which) from PBMCs. The chain uses TRBV5-1 and TRBJ1-1; no clear D. The CDR3 is CASRGSLSNTEAFF. DNA for the CDR3: TGCGCCAGCAGAGGAAGCCTGTCGAACACTGAAGCTTTCTTT.